Included here is one T cell receptor (beta chain) sequence, with context. The antigen it recognizes is unknown. No qualities accompany the bases; no much larger clone lies one base away. The germline V gene sets CDR1 to SGHRS and CDR2 to YFSETQ. The cysteine opens and the phenylalanine closes a CDR3 of 14 amino acids. Only the CDR3 portion is preserved as DNA: 42 bases, with reading frame beginning at the first base. The germline V and J ends show losses of 4 bases and 10 bases respectively, and no gene match explains 6 bases of the junction. The time point label corresponds to: cells obtained before transplantation from donor or recipient. CD3+CD4+ and CD3+CD8+ populations were FACS-sorted from unstimulated pre-transplant donor and recipient cells taken from spleen or lymph nodes. These data originate in a study of graft-versus-host responses after intestinal transplantation (dated by TCRdb to the early 2020s). For the wider study: Multivisceral, liver-intestinal, or isolated intestinal transplants were received by the recipients. Every recipient was given anti-thymocyte globulin induction, then maintenance tacrolimus and steroids for 3 to 4 years. Bulk TCR-beta CDR3 sequencing was used to track graft-versus-host and host-versus-graft alloreactive T cell clones in the graft, circulation and bone marrow after intestinal transplantation. To identify alloreactive clones, pre-transplant mixed lymphocyte reaction products were sequenced and then compared with unstimulated pre-transplant donor and recipient T cells. A cohort of about two dozen intestinal transplant recipients, including one retransplant, was enrolled, and a few patients lacking pretransplant specimens were excluded. Donor T cell macrochimerism was defined as a peak of at least 4% donor T cells among recipient peripheral blood mononuclear cells. Rather than going through the commercial service, samples from a few later patients were sequenced in-house on an Illumina MiSeq and processed with MiXCR. Overall results and qualifications from the work: Conclusions were limited by the relatively low number and heterogeneity of intestinal transplant patients. Patients with donor T cell macrochimerism had high GvH to HvG T cell clonal ratios in their allografts. GvH clones turned up in recipient bone marrow, with some appearing earlier in ileal mucosa or blood, a pattern consistent with an intestinal mucosal origin. Early after transplant, declines in HvG clones were associated with peak levels of circulating GvH clones.

The method was the immunoSEQ multiplex PCR assay. For most patients, genomic DNA was isolated with the Qiagen DNeasy Blood and Tissue Kit and sent frozen to Adaptive Biotechnologies for TCR sequencing. For most patients, genomic DNA was subjected to high-throughput TCR-beta CDR3 sequencing by Adaptive Biotechnologies. Per the authors' processing: Adaptive's ImmunoSEQ software was the source of the TCR sequencing data for 15 to 20 patients, while a few other patients were processed with MiXCR and VDJtools. CD4 versus CD8 sorting errors were corrected by removing sequences found in both subsets at a frequency ratio below 5:1. CDR3 nucleotide sequences shared by donor and recipient were removed because the origin of these sequences could not be assigned. At least 2-fold expansion over unstimulated cells and a minimum CFSE-low frequency of 0.002% (template counts) or 0.001% (read counts) were required for clones to be classified as alloreactive. Mappable clones were those detected in sequenced pre-transplant spleen, lymph node, or MLR CFSE-low populations of the donor or recipient. Cumulative frequency of alloreactive clones was calculated as a percentage of all sequences weighted by copy number. What TCRdb holds here is the immuneACCESS table cut down to in-frame rearrangements. Part of the clones is not present; checked against another copy, under half of the missing clones reflect an unresolved V gene, and the others are unexplained. The V and J calls and clone size come from that table; D and trimming were worked out from the DNA. Counted in this sample were some 120,000 clones; around nine tenths of them appeared once. The ten largest clones capture under 0.2% of the sample.

The sequence came from a human donor who received an intestinal transplant. The sequence links TRBV5-1 to TRBJ1-4; TRBD1 agrees with 11 junctional bases. Sequencing used unstimulated CD4+ T cells sorted from spleen or lymph node cells, obtained before intestinal transplant. The nucleotide sequence reads TGCGCCAGCAGCCCACCGGGACAGGGGGGAAAACTGTTTTTT. This sequence encodes CASSPPGQGGKLFF.